This is a list of T cell receptor beta chains from one sample in a study of T cells in Graves' hyperthyroidism and ophthalmopathy. A single record per CDR3 protein comes from TCRdb applying MiXCR to the multiplex PCR reads. In the table there are approximately 700,000 distinct CDR3 sequences, roughly 17% of which are singletons. Sequenced: blood. The receptors were gathered from a man aged 18 to 29 with Graves' hyperthyroidism. Each CDR3 is given with its conserved first and last residue. The D gene is left open where the match is weak.

TRBJ2-7	TRBV7-8	NA	CASSLRGGNVEQYF
TRBJ1-3	TRBV12-3/TRBV12-4	NA	CASRNGGGEGNTIYF
TRBJ1-6	TRBV28	NA	CASNPLRRGSPLHF
TRBJ2-2	TRBV11-2	TRBD1	CASSQMGQRNTGELFF
TRBJ2-5	TRBV7-8	NA	CASSRERGETQYF
TRBJ2-1	TRBV5-8	NA	CASSLEAGIEQFF
TRBJ2-2	TRBV7-3	NA	CASSSIFRAGTGELFF
TRBJ1-6	TRBV12-3/TRBV12-4	NA	CASSSRDTYNSPLHF
TRBJ2-1	TRBV28	NA	CASSTNEQFF
TRBJ2-4	TRBV4-2	TRBD2	CASSLRAGVMDIQYF
TRBJ2-7	TRBV6-6	NA	CASSYDGRQLLPYEQYF
TRBJ2-3	TRBV6-1	TRBD2	CASSEELAGGFTDTQYF
TRBJ2-5	TRBV19	NA	CASSPDSIQETQYF
TRBJ2-3	TRBV7-9	TRBD2	CASSFDGTSTQYF
TRBJ2-1	TRBV4-3	NA	CASSPSLGNEQFF
TRBJ2-2	TRBV5-1	NA	CASSLAASSTGELFF
TRBJ2-7	TRBV28	NA	CASSSGQLYEQYF
TRBJ2-1	TRBV11-3	NA	CASSSRTPLYNEQFF
TRBJ2-1	TRBV3-1	NA	CASSRTSTEQFF
TRBJ2-1	TRBV6-4	TRBD2	CACGPGGPEEQFF
TRBJ2-1	TRBV28	NA	CASSPVKAASGEQFF